This T cell receptor (beta chain) was retrieved from a study of T cell responses to AZD1222 COVID-19 vaccine. CDR3 length: 11 residues. The V segment lost 3 bases and the J segment 7 bases; nucleotides outside the gene matches: 2. Germline assignment: CDR1 DFQATT and CDR2 SNEGSKA (reference sequence). General study results and limits: Across the whole spike, CD4 TCRs peaked at regions 160-218 and 743-854. Repertoire samples came only from after the peak T cell response. Variant regions that are unmutated are reportedly the target of nearly half of spike-specific TCRs.

In regard to this clone: Its specificity is unknown.

Assay: immunoSEQ multiplex PCR; the TCRdb copy retains only in-frame clones and omits some. The sample has fewer than 95,000 clones; approximately 90% are singletons. The V call is TRBV20-1, the J call TRBJ1-1; 7 bases align to TRBD1. Sequences were derived from peripheral blood, sampled 28 days after the second AZD1222 dose. This TCR came from an adult who received the AZD1222 COVID-19 vaccine. Written as DNA, the CDR3 is TGCAGTGCTAGGACAGGGAGTGAAGCTTTCTTT. Amino acid sequence: CSARTGSEAFF.